This T cell receptor beta chain was identified during a study of T cells after yellow fever vaccination. This clonotype has ten or more counts. The CDR3 sequence is 14 residues long. Germline V lookup: CDR1 SGHRS, CDR2 YFSETQ. Trimming cost V 2 bases and J 6 bases, with 12 bases left between them. One entry per CDR3 protein, called by TCRdb with MiXCR from the 5' RACE reads. Among 55,000 or so distinct CDR3 sequences listed, about 6.6% were seen once. The sequence was collected from a man aged 18 to 29 who received the YFV17D yellow fever vaccine. Sequenced here: CD8+ T cells not binding an NS4B(214-222) dextramer, sorted from PBMCs, sampled 45 days after the first yellow fever vaccination. The chain couples TRBV5-1 to TRBJ2-1, with D possibly TRBD2 on 6 matching bases. CDR3 in DNA: TGCGCCAGCAGCTTTTTGGGGACTCCCAATGAGCAGTTCTTC. It codes for CASSFLGTPNEQFF.